The T cell receptor (beta chain) under discussion was sequenced for a study of cytomegalovirus exposure and HLA in healthy donors. Findings of the study overall: What TCR beta sequences reportedly achieved was accurate prediction of HLA-A and HLA-B alleles in most subjects. Earlier analysis found most TCR beta V segments productive about 90% or about 30% of the time. Sequencing likely caused a cluster of highly shared sequence variants.

Donors sampled were nominally healthy, though unrecorded immune exposures were likely. CDR1 and CDR2 (germline): SGHVS, FNYEAQ. The CDR3 is made up of 15 amino acids. Trimming cost V 5 bases and J 3 bases, with 14 bases left between them. For this clone: Its antigen remains unidentified.

Researchers ran the PCR with 60 Vbeta and 13 Jbeta primers. TCRdb's copy holds only in-frame clones and misses some; the assay was immunoSEQ multiplex PCR. The table gives about 210,000 clones; the top ten clones make up around 0.95% of it. The source of this sequence is a woman in her twenties or thirties in good health and CMV-seropositive. The chain recombines TRBV7-6 with TRBJ1-5, with D unresolved. The material sequenced was PBMCs. The CDR3: CASSLQTGLNQPQHF. The CDR3 DNA follows: TGTGCCAGCAGCCTCCAGACCGGACTCAATCAGCCCCAGCATTTT.